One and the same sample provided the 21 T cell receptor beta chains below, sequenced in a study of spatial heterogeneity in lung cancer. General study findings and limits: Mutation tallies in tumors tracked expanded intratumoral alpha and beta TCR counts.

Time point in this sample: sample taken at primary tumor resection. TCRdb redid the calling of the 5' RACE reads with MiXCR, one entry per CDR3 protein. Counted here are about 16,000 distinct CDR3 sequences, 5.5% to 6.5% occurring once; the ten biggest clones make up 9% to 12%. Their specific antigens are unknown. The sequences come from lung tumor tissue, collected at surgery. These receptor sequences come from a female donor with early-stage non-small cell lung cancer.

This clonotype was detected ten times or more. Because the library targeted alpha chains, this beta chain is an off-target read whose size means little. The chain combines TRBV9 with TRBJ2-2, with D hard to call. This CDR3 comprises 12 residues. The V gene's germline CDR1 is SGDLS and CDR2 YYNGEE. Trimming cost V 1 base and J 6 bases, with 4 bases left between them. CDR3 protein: CASSVFSGELFF. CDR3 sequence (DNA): TGTGCCAGCAGCGTATTTTCCGGGGAGCTGTTTTTT.

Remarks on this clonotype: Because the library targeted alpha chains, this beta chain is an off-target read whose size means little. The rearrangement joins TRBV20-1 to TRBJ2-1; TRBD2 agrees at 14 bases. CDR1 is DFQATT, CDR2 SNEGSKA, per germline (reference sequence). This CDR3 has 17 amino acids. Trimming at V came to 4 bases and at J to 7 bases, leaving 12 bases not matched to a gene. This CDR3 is CSAKGWTSGRFMNEQFF. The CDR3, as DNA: TGCAGTGCTAAGGGTTGGACTAGCGGGAGGTTTATGAATGAGCAGTTCTTC.

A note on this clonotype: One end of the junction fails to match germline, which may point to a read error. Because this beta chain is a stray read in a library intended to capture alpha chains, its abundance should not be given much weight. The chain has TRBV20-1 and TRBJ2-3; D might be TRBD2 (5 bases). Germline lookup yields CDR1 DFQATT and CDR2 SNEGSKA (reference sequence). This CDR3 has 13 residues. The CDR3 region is CSAGAGNTDTRYF. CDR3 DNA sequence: TGCAGTGCCGGTGCCGGGAACACAGATACGCGGTATTTT.

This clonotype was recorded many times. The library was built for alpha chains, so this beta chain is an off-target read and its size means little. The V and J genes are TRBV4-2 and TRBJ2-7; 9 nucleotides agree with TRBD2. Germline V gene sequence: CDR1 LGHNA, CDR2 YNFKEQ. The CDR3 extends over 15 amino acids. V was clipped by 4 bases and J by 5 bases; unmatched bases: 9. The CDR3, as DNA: TGTGCCAGCAGCCGGTATAGCGGGAGACGCGACGAGCAGTACTTC. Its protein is CASSRYSGRRDEQYF.

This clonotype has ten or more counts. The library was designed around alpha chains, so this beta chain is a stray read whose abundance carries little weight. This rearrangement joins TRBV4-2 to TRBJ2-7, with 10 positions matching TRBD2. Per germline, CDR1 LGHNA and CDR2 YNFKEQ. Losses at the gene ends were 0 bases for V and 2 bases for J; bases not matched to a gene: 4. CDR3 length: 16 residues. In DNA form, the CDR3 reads TGTGCCAGCAGCCAAGAAGCTAGCGGGAGTCCCTACGAGCAGTACTTC. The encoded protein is CASSQEASGSPYEQYF.

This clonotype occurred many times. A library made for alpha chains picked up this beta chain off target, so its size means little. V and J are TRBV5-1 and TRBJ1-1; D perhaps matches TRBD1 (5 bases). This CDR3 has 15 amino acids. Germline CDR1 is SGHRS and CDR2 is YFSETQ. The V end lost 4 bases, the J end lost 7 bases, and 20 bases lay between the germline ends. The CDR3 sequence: CASSQHGRQGVEAFF. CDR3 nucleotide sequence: TGCGCCAGCAGCCAACATGGCAGGCAGGGTGTTGAAGCTTTCTTT.

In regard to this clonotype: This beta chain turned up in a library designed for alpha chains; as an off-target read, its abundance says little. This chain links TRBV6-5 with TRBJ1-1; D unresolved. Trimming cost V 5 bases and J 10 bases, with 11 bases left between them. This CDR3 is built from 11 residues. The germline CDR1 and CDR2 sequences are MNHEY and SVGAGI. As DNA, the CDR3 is TGTGCCAGCAGTCGCACGGGTGTAGCTTTCTTT. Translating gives CASSRTGVAFF.

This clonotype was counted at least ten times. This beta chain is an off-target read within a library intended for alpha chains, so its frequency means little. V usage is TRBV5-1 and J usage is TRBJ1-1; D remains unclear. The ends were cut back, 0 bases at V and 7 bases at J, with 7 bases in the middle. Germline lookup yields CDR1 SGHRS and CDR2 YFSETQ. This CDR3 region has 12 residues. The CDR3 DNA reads TGCGCCAGCAGCTTGGATCAACGTGAAGCTTTCTTT. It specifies CASSLDQREAFF.

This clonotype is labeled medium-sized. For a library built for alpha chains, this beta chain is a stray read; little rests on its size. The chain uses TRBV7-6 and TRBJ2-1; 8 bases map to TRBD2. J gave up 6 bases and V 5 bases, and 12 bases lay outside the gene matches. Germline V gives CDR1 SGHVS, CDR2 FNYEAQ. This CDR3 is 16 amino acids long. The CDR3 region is CASSPSGGPLVNEQFF. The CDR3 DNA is TGTGCCAGCAGCCCGTCGGGAGGGCCACTTGTCAATGAGCAGTTCTTC.

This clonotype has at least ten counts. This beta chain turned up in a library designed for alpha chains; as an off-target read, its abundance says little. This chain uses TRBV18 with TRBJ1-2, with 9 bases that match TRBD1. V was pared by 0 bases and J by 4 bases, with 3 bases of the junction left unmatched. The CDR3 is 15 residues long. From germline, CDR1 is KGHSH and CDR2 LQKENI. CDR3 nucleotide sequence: TGTGCCAGCTCACCACCGGGACAGGGAATCTATGGCTACACCTTC. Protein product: CASSPPGQGIYGYTF.

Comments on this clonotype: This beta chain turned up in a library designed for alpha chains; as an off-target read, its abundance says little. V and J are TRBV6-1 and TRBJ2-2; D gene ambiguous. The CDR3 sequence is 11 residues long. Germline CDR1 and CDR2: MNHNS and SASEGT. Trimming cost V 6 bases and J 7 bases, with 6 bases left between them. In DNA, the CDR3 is TGTGCCAGCAGGTCGAGCGGGGAGCTGTTTTTT. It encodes CASRSSGELFF.

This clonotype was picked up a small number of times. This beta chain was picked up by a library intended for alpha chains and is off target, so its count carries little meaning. CDR3 sequence: CASGPWGGSEKLFF. The CDR3 DNA reads as TGTGCCAGCGGGCCGTGGGGGGGGAGTGAAAAACTGTTTTTT. The chain links TRBV12-3 or TRBV12-4 to TRBJ1-4; tentative D call: TRBD1 (5 bases). This CDR3 has 14 residues. V was shortened by 8 bases and J by 7 bases, with 17 bases between the two germline ends.

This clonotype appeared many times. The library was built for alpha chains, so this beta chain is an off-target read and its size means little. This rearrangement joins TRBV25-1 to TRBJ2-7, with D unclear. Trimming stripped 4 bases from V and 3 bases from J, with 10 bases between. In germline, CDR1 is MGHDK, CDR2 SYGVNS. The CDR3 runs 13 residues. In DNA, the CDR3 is TGTGCCAGCAGTGCCCTAGAGCTCTACGAGCAGTACTTC. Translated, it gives CASSALELYEQYF.

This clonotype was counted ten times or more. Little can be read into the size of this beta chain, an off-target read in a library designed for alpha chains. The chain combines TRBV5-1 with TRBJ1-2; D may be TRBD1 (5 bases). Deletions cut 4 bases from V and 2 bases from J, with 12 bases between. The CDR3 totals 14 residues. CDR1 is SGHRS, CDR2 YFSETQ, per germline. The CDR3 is CASSGDRLNYGYTF. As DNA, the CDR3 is TGCGCCAGCAGCGGGGACCGGCTCAACTATGGCTACACCTTC.

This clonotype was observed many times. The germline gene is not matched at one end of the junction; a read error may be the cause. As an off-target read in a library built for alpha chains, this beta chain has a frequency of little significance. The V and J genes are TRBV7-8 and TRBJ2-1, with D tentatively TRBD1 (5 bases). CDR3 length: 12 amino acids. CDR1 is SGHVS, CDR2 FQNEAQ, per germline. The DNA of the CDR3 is TGTGCCAGCAGCTTGCCAGACAGACCCCTTCTCTTC. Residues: CASSLPDRPLLF.

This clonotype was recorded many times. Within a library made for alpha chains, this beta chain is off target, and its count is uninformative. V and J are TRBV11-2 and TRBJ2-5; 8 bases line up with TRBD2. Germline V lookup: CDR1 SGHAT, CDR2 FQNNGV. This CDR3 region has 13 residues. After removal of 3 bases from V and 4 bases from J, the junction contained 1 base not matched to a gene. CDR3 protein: CASSFSGRETQYF. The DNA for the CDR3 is TGTGCCAGCAGCTTCAGCGGGAGAGAGACCCAGTACTTC.

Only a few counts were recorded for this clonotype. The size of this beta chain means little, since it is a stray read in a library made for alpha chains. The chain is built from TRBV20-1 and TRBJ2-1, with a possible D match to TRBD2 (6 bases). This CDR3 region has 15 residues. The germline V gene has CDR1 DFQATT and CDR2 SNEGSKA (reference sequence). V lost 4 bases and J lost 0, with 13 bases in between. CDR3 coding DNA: TGCAGTGCTACCTTAGCGGAGAGCTCCTACAATGAGCAGTTCTTC. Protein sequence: CSATLAESSYNEQFF.

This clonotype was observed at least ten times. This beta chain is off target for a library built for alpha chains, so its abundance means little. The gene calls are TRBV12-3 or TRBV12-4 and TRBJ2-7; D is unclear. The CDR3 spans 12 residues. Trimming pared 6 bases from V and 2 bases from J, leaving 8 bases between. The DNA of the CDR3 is TGTGCCAGCAGACTCGACACCTACGAGCAGTACTTC. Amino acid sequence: CASRLDTYEQYF.

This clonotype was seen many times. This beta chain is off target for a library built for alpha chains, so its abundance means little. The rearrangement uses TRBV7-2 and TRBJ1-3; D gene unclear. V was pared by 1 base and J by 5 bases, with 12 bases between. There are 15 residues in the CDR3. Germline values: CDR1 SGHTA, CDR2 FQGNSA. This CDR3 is CASSLGSAVRNTIYF. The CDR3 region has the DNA TGTGCCAGCAGCTTAGGTTCGGCTGTGCGAAACACCATATATTTT.

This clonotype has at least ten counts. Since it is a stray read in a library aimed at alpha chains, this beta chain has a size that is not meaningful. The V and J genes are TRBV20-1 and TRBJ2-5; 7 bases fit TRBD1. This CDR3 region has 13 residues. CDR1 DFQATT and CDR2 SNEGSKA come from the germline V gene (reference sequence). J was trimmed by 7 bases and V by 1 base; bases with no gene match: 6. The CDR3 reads CSARGQGYGTQYF. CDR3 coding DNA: TGCAGTGCTAGAGGACAGGGTTATGGGACCCAGTACTTC.

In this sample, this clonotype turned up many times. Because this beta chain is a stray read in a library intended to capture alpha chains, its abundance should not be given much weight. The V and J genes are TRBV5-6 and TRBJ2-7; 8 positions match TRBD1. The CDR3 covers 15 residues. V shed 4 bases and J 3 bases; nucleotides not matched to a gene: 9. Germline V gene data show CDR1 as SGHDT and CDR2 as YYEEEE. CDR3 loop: CASSRGQGRNYEQYF. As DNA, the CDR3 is TGTGCCAGCAGCCGTGGACAGGGAAGGAACTACGAGCAGTACTTC.